Listed below are T cell receptor beta chains from one sample, sequenced in a study of T cells in Graves' hyperthyroidism and ophthalmopathy. TCRdb analysed the multiplex PCR reads with MiXCR anew, one entry per CDR3 protein. Among 300,000 to 500,000 distinct CDR3 sequences listed, about 14% were seen once. The sequencing sample was made of blood. These receptors came from a man aged 45-65 years with Graves' ophthalmopathy. Each CDR3 is given with its conserved first and last residue. The D gene is left open where the match is weak. Where a row states a size, it is once, few, many or the class of an expanded clone; other rows omit it.

TRBV25-1,TRBJ1-3,.,.,CASSWQGRNTIYF,TGTGCCAGCAGTTGGCAGGGGAGAAACACCATATATTTT
TRBV20-1,TRBJ2-5,.,many,CSARDQGFLETQYF,TGCAGTGCTAGAGACCAGGGCTTTCTAGAGACCCAGTACTTC
TRBV24-1,TRBJ2-3,.,many,CATQRVSTDTQYF,TGTGCCACCCAACGTGTTAGCACAGATACGCAGTATTTT
TRBV24-1,TRBJ2-7,.,.,CATSDAGSAGYEQYF,TGTGCCACCAGTGATGCAGGGTCGGCTGGCTACGAGCAGTACTTC
TRBV20-1,TRBJ1-2,.,few,CSARDEGRYGYTF,TGCAGTGCTAGAGATGAGGGGAGGTATGGCTACACCTTC
TRBV20-1,TRBJ1-5,.,many,CSAMSGMSNQPQHF,TGCAGTGCTATGTCAGGGATGAGCAATCAGCCCCAGCATTTT
TRBV6-1,TRBJ2-3,.,.,CASSSRGLRLAPDTQYF,TGTGCCAGCAGTTCCAGGGGACTCAGGTTGGCCCCAGATACGCAGTATTTT
TRBV2,TRBJ1-2,TRBD1,many,CASSVGTGPYGYTF,TGTGCCAGCAGTGTAGGGACAGGCCCCTATGGCTACACCTTC
TRBV5-1,TRBJ2-1,TRBD2,.,CASSLESSGNQNEQFF,TGCGCCAGCAGCTTGGAGTCTAGCGGGAATCAAAATGAGCAGTTCTTC
TRBV4-1,TRBJ2-3,.,.,CASSQGEGTPSTDTQYF,TGCGCCAGCAGCCAAGGAGAAGGGACTCCCTCCACAGATACGCAGTATTTT
TRBV3-1,TRBJ2-2,TRBD1,many,CASSPRTGGNTGELFF,TGTGCCAGCAGCCCCCGGACAGGGGGAAACACCGGGGAGCTGTTTTTT
TRBV7-9,TRBJ2-7,TRBD2,.,CASSSRPIFWTSGSQYEQYF,TGTGCCAGCAGCTCCCGTCCCATTTTTTGGACTAGCGGGAGTCAGTACGAGCAGTACTTC
TRBV12-3/TRBV12-4,TRBJ1-1,.,many,CASSFRGGYTEAFF,TGTGCCAGCAGTTTTAGGGGCGGGTACACTGAAGCTTTCTTT
TRBV12-3/TRBV12-4,TRBJ2-7,TRBD2,many,CASRLAVGRGEQYF,TGTGCCAGCAGGCTAGCGGTCGGCCGGGGGGAGCAGTACTTC
TRBV20-1,TRBJ2-1,.,many,CSADRGLVPEQFF,TGCAGTGCAGACAGGGGACTAGTTCCTGAGCAGTTCTTC
TRBV2,TRBJ2-1,.,many,CASSEVGNEQFF,TGTGCCAGCAGTGAAGTGGGGAATGAGCAGTTCTTC
TRBV11-2,TRBJ2-5,.,many,CASSLFGTREETQYF,TGTGCCAGCAGCTTATTCGGGACACGAGAAGAGACCCAGTACTTC
TRBV20-1,TRBJ2-3,.,few,CSARDGTYTDTQYF,TGCAGTGCTAGAGATGGGACCTACACAGATACGCAGTATTTT
TRBV20-1,TRBJ2-1,.,many,CSARPPGIGDEQFF,TGCAGTGCTAGGCCCCCGGGGATTGGCGATGAGCAGTTCTTC
TRBV6-1,TRBJ2-7,TRBD2,.,CASGLESSYEQYF,TGTGCCAGCGGACTAGAGAGCTCCTACGAGCAGTACTTC
TRBV20-1,TRBJ2-1,TRBD2,many,CSATSGGHNEQFF,TGCAGTGCTACTAGCGGGGGCCACAATGAGCAGTTCTTC
TRBV5-1,TRBJ2-2,TRBD2,.,CASSLAGLAGSGELFF,TGCGCCAGCAGCTTGGCGGGACTAGCGGGATCTGGGGAGCTGTTTTTT
TRBV30,TRBJ1-3,.,many,CAWETGPGNTIYF,TGTGCCTGGGAAACAGGGCCGGGAAACACCATATATTTT
TRBV24-1,TRBJ2-1,.,.,CATSDTLWDEQFF,TGTGCCACCAGTGACACCCTTTGGGATGAGCAGTTCTTC